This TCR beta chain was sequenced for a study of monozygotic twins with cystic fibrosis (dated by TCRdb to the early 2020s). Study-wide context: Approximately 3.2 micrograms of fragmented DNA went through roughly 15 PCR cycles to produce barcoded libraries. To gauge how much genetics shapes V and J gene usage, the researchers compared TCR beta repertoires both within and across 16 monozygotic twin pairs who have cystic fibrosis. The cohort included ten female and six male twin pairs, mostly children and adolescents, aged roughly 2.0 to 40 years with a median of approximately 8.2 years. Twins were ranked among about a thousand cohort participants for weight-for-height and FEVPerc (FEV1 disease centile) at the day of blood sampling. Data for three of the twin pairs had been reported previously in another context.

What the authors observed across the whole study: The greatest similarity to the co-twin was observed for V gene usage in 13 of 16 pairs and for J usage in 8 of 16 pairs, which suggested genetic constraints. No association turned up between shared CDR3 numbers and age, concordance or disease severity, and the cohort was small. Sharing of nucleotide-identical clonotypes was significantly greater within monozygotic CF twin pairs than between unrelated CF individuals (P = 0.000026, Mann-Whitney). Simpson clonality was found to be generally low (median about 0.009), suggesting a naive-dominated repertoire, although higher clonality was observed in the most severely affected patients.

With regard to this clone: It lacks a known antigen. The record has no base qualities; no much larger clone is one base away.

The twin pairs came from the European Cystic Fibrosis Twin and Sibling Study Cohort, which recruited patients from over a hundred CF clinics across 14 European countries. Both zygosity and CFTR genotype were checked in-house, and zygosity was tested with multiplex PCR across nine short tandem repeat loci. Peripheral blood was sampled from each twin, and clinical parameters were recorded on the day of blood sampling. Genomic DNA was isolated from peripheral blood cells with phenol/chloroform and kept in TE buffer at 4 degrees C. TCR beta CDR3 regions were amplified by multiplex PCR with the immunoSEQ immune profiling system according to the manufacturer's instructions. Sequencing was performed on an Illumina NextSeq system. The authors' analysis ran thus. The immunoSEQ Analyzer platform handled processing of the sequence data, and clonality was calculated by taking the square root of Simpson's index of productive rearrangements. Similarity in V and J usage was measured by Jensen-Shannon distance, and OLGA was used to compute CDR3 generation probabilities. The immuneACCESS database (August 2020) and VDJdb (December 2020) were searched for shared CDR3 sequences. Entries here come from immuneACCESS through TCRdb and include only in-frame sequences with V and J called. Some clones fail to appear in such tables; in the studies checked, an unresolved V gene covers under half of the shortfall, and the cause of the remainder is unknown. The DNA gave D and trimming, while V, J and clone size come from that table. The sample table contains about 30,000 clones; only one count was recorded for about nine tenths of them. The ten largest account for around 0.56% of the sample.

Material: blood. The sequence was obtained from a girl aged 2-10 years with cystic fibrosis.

The bases read TGTGCCAGCAGTGATGGGGGGAACGGCGGGGAGCTGTTTTTT. This translates into CASSDGGNGGELFF. The rearranged chain carries TRBV2 and TRBJ2-2; possibly the D gene is TRBD2, per 6 matching bases. As encoded in the germline V gene, CDR1 is SNHLY while CDR2 is FYNNEI. Spanning cysteine to phenylalanine, the CDR3 consists of 14 amino acids. Just the 42-base CDR3 DNA is kept, in frame starting at base 1. V gives up 3 bases and J gives up 7 bases, and the segment between their germline ends measures 12 bases.